Presented here are 20 T cell receptor beta chains from one specimen sequenced in a study of siplizumab effects on memory and regulatory T cells. Method: immunoSEQ multiplex PCR; TCRdb's copy keeps in-frame clones and lacks some. The sample has about 100,000 clones, 80% to 95% seen once; the top ten hold about 12%. Specimen: non-Treg CD4+ T cells sorted from blood. These receptors came from a human donor in good health.

The V and J genes are TRBV7-2 and TRBJ2-7, with D hard to call. The V end was cut by 1 base, the J end by 5 bases, with 9 bases between. Germline CDR1 SGHTA, CDR2 FQGNSA. This CDR3 has 13 residues. The CDR3 loop is CASSLVPLHEQYF. The CDR3 nucleotides read TGTGCCAGCAGCTTAGTACCCCTCCACGAGCAGTACTTC.

The V and J genes are TRBV29-1 and TRBJ2-1, with TRBD2 matching 11 bases. CDR3 length: 14 residues. J gave up 10 bases and V 2 bases, and 7 bases lay outside the gene matches. The V gene's germline CDR1 is SQVTM and CDR2 ANQGSEA. CDR3 coding DNA: TGCAGCGTTGAAACTAGCGGGAGCCCCTCCGAGCAGTTCTTC. Residues: CSVETSGSPSEQFF.

J is TRBJ2-7 and V is TRBV19; possibly TRBD1 for D (6 bases). This CDR3 comprises 14 residues. The ends were cut back, 6 bases at V and 2 bases at J, with 14 bases in the middle. Germline V gives CDR1 LNHDA, CDR2 SQIVND (reference sequence). The CDR3 loop is CASSPPHRAYEQYF. The CDR3, as DNA: TGTGCCAGTAGCCCTCCCCACAGGGCCTACGAGCAGTACTTC.

V gene TRBV5-1 combines with J gene TRBJ2-3; D gene unclear. CDR1 is SGHRS, CDR2 YFSETQ, per germline. V was shortened by 0 bases and J by 0 bases, with 8 bases between the two germline ends. CDR3 length equals 15 residues. CDR3 bases: TGCGCCAGCAGCTTGGAGAGCAGGAGCACAGATACGCAGTATTTT. This encodes CASSLESRSTDTQYF.

The V call is TRBV18, the J call TRBJ2-3, with D hard to call. From germline, CDR1 is KGHSH and CDR2 LQKENI. Trimming stripped 8 bases from V and 0 bases from J, with 9 bases between. This CDR3 comprises 13 residues. The CDR3 DNA reads as TGTGCCAGCCCGGACGGAAGCACAGATACGCAGTATTTT. It encodes CASPDGSTDTQYF.

The CDR3: CASRHRGLAGDEQFF. The CDR3 DNA follows: TGCGCCAGCAGGCACAGGGGGCTAGCGGGAGATGAGCAGTTCTTC. The genes are TRBV5-1 and TRBJ2-1, with D possibly being TRBD2 (10 bases). The V gene's germline CDR1 is SGHRS and CDR2 YFSETQ. The length of the CDR3 is 15 residues. V was shortened by 5 bases and J by 8 bases, with 20 bases between the two germline ends.

V and J are TRBV25-1 and TRBJ2-2; D may be TRBD2 (5 bases). Germline-derived CDR1 and CDR2 are MGHDK and SYGVNS. The CDR3 loop spans 16 amino acids. Trimming removed 4 bases from V and 6 bases from J, with 18 bases in between. This CDR3 reads CASSARTGSSAGELFF. The CDR3, as DNA: TGTGCCAGCAGTGCTAGGACGGGAAGTAGCGCCGGGGAGCTGTTTTTT.

This sequence joins TRBV4-1 and TRBJ2-3; D not certain. The CDR3 spans 12 residues. Trimming removed 3 bases at V and 5 bases at J, with 6 bases between. Germline lookup yields CDR1 MGHRA and CDR2 YSYEKL. In DNA form, the CDR3 reads TGCGCCAGCAGCCAGCCGGGAGATACGCAGTATTTT. This sequence encodes CASSQPGDTQYF.

The V call is TRBV19, the J call TRBJ2-2; 7 bases agree with TRBD1. Unmatched junction bases numbered 4, after V lost 6 bases and J lost 0 bases. Germline CDR1 LNHDA, CDR2 SQIVND (reference sequence). The CDR3 spans 15 residues. The CDR3, as DNA: TGTGCCAGTAGAGTGGACAGGCCGAACACCGGGGAGCTGTTTTTT. It yields the protein CASRVDRPNTGELFF.

The J gene is TRBJ2-1, the V gene TRBV27; D is possibly TRBD1 (7 bases). Trimming cost V 2 bases and J 4 bases, with 12 bases left between them. The V gene's germline CDR1 is MNHEY and CDR2 SMNVEV (reference sequence). The CDR3 is made up of 15 amino acids. The CDR3 sequence: CASSLQGGRYNEQFF. CDR3 nucleotides: TGTGCCAGCAGTTTACAGGGGGGTCGATACAATGAGCAGTTCTTC.

The chain links TRBV30 to TRBJ1-2, with a possible D match to TRBD1 (5 bases). Trimming removed 5 bases from V and 9 bases from J, with 16 bases in between. Germline-derived CDR1 and CDR2 are GTSNPN and SVGIG (reference sequence). The CDR3 length is 12 residues. The CDR3 region has the DNA TGTGCCTGGCGCCCACAGGCTCAAAGCTACACCTTC. As protein: CAWRPQAQSYTF.

As concerns this clone: This CDR3 is also generated by other DNA sequences in the sample. This chain joins TRBV18 and TRBJ2-5; D is undetermined. V lost 1 base and J lost 3, with 0 bases in between. The germline CDR1 and CDR2 sequences are KGHSH and LQKENI. CDR3 length: 11 amino acids. The CDR3 coding sequence is TGTGCCAGCTCACCACAAGAGACCCAGTACTTC. Protein: CASSPQETQYF.

CDR3 sequence: CASSHGTAPYQPQHF. The CDR3 bases are TGTGCCAGCAGCCACGGGACAGCTCCTTATCAGCCCCAGCATTTT. The chain recombines TRBV7-8 with TRBJ1-5, with 7 bases aligning to TRBD1. V lost 5 bases to trimming and J lost 5 bases; unmatched junction nucleotides: 9. Germline V gives CDR1 SGHVS, CDR2 FQNEAQ. The CDR3 spans 15 residues.

At least ten counts were recorded for this clone. The gene calls are TRBV4-2 and TRBJ2-7, with D perhaps TRBD1 (5 bases). The V gene's germline CDR1 is LGHNA and CDR2 YNFKEQ. CDR3 length: 14 residues. V shed 4 bases and J shed 5 bases, with 15 bases lying between them. CDR3 in amino acids: CASSLAGFRDEQYF. The CDR3 DNA sequence: TGTGCCAGCAGCCTCGCAGGGTTTCGGGACGAGCAGTACTTC.

The chain combines TRBV10-1 with TRBJ2-3; 8 bases line up with TRBD2. Trimming took 4 bases from V and 3 from J; bases not matched to a gene: 12. The germline V gene has CDR1 WNHNN and CDR2 SYGVQD (reference sequence). The CDR3 totals 17 residues. The CDR3 is CASSVGGAGASTDTQYF. The CDR3 DNA follows: TGCGCCAGCAGTGTCGGGGGGGCGGGAGCGAGTACAGATACGCAGTATTTT.

The chain combines TRBV19 with TRBJ1-4; perhaps TRBD1 as D (5 bases). Looked up from germline, CDR1 is LNHDA and CDR2 is SQIVND (reference sequence). This CDR3 contains 14 residues. V was pared by 3 bases and J by 7 bases, with 12 bases between. DNA for the CDR3: TGTGCCAGTAGTATTCCGGGACGCGGTGAAAAACTGTTTTTT. It translates to CASSIPGRGEKLFF.

Points on this clone: The sample contains more than one DNA sequence encoding this CDR3. The J gene is TRBJ1-2, the V gene TRBV7-2; D gene unclear. The germline V and J ends were trimmed by 1 base and 4 bases, with 4 bases remaining between them. The CDR3 runs to 12 residues. CDR1 and CDR2 (germline): SGHTA, FQGNSA. The CDR3: CASSLDGYGYTF. For the CDR3, the DNA is TGTGCCAGCAGCTTAGATGGCTATGGCTACACCTTC.

The rearrangement links TRBV14 to TRBJ2-2; D tentatively reads TRBD1 or TRBD2 (6 bases each). V gave up 4 bases and J gave up 2 bases, with 14 bases separating them. The CDR3 length is 16 residues. From germline, CDR1 is SGHDN and CDR2 FVKESK. In nucleotides, the CDR3 is TGTGCCAGCAGCCCCCGAAAGGGGGGTAACACCGGGGAGCTGTTTTTT. Residues: CASSPRKGGNTGELFF. Based on the CDR3 plus reference TRBV14 and TRBJ2-2, the full variable domain is EAGVTQFPSHSVIEKGQTVTLRCDPISGHDNLYWYRRVMGKEIKFLLHFVKESKQDESGMPNNRFLAERTGGTYSTLKVQPAELEDSGVYFCASSPRKGGNTGELFFGEGSRLTVL.

The J gene is TRBJ1-2, the V gene TRBV11-3, with TRBD1 identical over 7 bases. Trimming removed 5 bases from V and 5 bases from J; junction bases left unmatched: 5. The CDR3 length is 13 residues. Germline assignment: CDR1 SGHNT and CDR2 YENEEA. The CDR3: CASSPGQVYGYTF. The CDR3 DNA sequence: TGTGCCAGCAGCCCCGGACAGGTATATGGCTACACCTTC.

V is TRBV2 and J is TRBJ1-4; D remains unclear. This CDR3 spans 16 amino acids. V was clipped by 0 bases and J by 5 bases, with 13 bases between them. Germline V gene data show CDR1 as SNHLY and CDR2 as FYNNEI. The DNA of the CDR3 is TGTGCCAGCAGTGAAGCGGGCCTAAGCAAAAATGAAAAACTGTTTTTT. As protein: CASSEAGLSKNEKLFF.